This T cell receptor (beta chain) was obtained from a study of blood T cell repertoires in COVID-19. Study-wide background: Whether acute or convalescent, the COVID-19 samples came from the United States, Italy and Spain. Sources were T cells, B-cell-depleted T cells, or PBMCs; the material itself was cDNA or gDNA.

Original methodology: Reference gene primer amplification gave estimated nucleated cell counts. Measured with immunoSEQ multiplex PCR; TCRdb has only the in-frame clones, and not every one. That table furnishes V, J and clone size, whereas the DNA furnished D and trimming. The sample includes around 270,000 clones, around four fifths of them seen just once. This CDR3 comprises 15 residues. Germline V lookup: CDR1 MNHEY, CDR2 SVGAGI. V was clipped by 9 bases and J by 0 bases; unmatched bases: 8. This clonotype was sampled from a man in his fifties or sixties with acute or convalescent COVID-19. The chain is built from TRBV6-5 and TRBJ2-3, with TRBD2 matching over 8 bases. Input material: peripheral blood. The CDR3 sequence is CASRNSGASTDTQYF. The CDR3 DNA is TGTGCCAGTAGAAATAGCGGGGCTAGCACAGATACGCAGTATTTT.